The clone carrying this T cell receptor (beta chain) was detected only once. The data were taken from a study of control samples from healthy donors and cancer patients. The table came from immunoSEQ multiplex PCR; TCRdb's copy has only in-frame clones and leaves some out. The sample gives 120,000 to 150,000 clones, around 90% of which show up once; roughly 12% is in the top ten. The sample comprised blood. This TCR came from a man younger than 45 in good health.

The CDR3 coding sequence is TGTGCCTTTGAAACGGGGGGACTAAATGGCTACACCTTC. This encodes CAFETGGLNGYTF. V gene TRBV30 combines with J gene TRBJ1-2; tentative D call: TRBD1 (5 bases). Trimming pared 7 bases from V and 6 bases from J, leaving 18 bases between. The CDR3 spans 13 residues. The V gene's germline CDR1 is GTSNPN and CDR2 SVGIG (reference sequence).